This T cell receptor beta chain originates from a study of cytomegalovirus exposure and HLA in healthy donors. Study summary: Falling in the Caucasian-associated ancestry cluster were about four fifths of a few hundred genotyped donors. Regarding the study as a whole: The study listed roughly 160 cytomegalovirus-associated TCR beta chains.

The trim removed 5 bases at V and 8 bases at J, leaving 4 bases unmatched. Per germline, CDR1 SGHVS and CDR2 FNYEAQ. This CDR3 is built from 14 residues. The PCR ran on 60 Vbeta and 13 Jbeta primers. Assay used: immunoSEQ multiplex PCR; TCRdb lists only in-frame clones, some missing. The sample shows nearly 110,000 clones, about three quarters of them seen only once. This clone turned up a few times. Its antigen is not known. The rearrangement joins TRBV7-6 to TRBJ1-4, with 11 positions matching TRBD1. The clonotype comes from a boy between 10 and 17 years old in good health and CMV-seronegative. Material: PBMCs. The CDR3 sequence is CASSPGQGGEKLFF. As DNA, the CDR3 is TGTGCCAGCAGCCCGGGACAGGGGGGAGAAAAACTGTTTTTT.